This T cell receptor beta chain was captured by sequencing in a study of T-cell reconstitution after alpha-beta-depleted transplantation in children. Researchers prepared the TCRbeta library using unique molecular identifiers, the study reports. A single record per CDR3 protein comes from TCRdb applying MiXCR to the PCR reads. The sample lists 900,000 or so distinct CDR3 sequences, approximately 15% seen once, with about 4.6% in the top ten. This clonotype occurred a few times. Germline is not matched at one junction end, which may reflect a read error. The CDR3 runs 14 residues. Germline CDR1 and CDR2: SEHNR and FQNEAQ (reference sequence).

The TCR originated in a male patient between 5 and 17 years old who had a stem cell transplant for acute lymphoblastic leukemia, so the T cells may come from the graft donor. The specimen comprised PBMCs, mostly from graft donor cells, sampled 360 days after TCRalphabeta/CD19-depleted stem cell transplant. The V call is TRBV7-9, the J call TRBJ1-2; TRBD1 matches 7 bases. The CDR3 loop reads CASNLQGSDYGYTF. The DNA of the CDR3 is TGTGCCAGCAACTTACAGGGGTCAGACTATGGCTACACCTTC.